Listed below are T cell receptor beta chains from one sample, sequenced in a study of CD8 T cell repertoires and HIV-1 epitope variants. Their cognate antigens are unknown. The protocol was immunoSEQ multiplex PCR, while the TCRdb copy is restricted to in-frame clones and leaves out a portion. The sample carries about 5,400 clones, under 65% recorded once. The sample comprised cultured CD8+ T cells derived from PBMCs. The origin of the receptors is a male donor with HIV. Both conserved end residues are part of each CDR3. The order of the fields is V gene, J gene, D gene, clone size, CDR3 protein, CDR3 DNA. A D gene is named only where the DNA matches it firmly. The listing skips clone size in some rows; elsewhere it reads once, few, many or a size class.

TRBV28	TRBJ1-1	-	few	CASSFLAGDTEAFF	TGTGCCAGCAGTTTTCTAGCAGGGGACACTGAAGCTTTCTTT
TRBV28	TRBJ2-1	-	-	CASSLNINEQFF	TGTGCCAGCAGTTTAAACATCAATGAGCAGTTCTTC
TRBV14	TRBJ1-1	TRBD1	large	CASSQSGGAFF	TGTGCCAGCAGCCAGTCAGGGGGGGCTTTCTTT
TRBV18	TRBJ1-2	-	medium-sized	CASSPNSGEGYGYTF	TGTGCCAGCTCACCAAATTCAGGGGAGGGCTATGGCTACACCTTC
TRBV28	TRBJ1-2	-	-	CASSSRDIFNYGYTF	TGTGCCAGCAGTTCCCGGGACATCTTTAACTATGGCTACACCTTC
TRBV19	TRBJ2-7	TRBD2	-	CASSMGVAGEEQYF	TGTGCCAGTAGTATGGGGGTAGCGGGAGAAGAGCAGTACTTC
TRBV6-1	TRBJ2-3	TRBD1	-	CASSEGTGETDTQYF	TGTGCCAGCAGTGAAGGGACAGGGGAGACAGATACGCAGTATTTT
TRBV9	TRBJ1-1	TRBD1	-	CASSDPGTGDTEAFF	TGTGCCAGCAGCGATCCCGGGACAGGGGACACTGAAGCTTTCTTT
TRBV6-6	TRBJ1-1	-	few	CASSPLGTEAFF	TGTGCCAGCAGCCCTCTGGGCACTGAAGCTTTCTTT
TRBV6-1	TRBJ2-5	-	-	CASSEVGGRQETQYF	TGTGCCAGCAGTGAAGTGGGGGGGCGGCAAGAGACCCAGTACTTC
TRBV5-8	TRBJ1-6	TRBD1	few	CASSRDRGGSPLHF	TGTGCCAGCAGTCGAGACAGGGGTGGTTCACCCCTCCACTTT
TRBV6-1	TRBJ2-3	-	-	CASSEIRDTQYF	TGTGCCAGCAGTGAGATTAGGGATACGCAGTATTTT
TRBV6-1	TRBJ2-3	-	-	CASSEISRRSDTQYF	TGTGCCAGCAGTGAAATCAGTAGGAGGTCAGATACGCAGTATTTT
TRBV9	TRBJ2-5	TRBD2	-	CASSLRAGGLQETQYF	TGTGCCAGCAGCTTACGAGCGGGGGGGCTCCAAGAGACCCAGTACTTC
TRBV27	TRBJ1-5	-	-	CASSWGGGQPQHF	TGTGCCAGCTCTTGGGGTGGGGGTCAGCCCCAGCATTTT
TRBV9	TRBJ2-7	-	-	CASSVEGSYEQYF	TGTGCCAGCAGCGTAGAAGGGTCCTACGAGCAGTACTTC
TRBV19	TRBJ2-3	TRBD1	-	CASSPGTGGVDTQYF	TGTGCCAGTAGTCCCGGGACAGGGGGCGTAGATACGCAGTATTTT
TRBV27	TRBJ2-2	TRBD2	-	CASSLAGGPNTGELFF	TGTGCCAGCAGTCTCGCGGGAGGGCCGAACACCGGGGAGCTGTTTTTT
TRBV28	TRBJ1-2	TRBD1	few	CASSRQGDYYGYTF	TGTGCCAGCAGCCGACAGGGGGACTACTATGGCTACACCTTC
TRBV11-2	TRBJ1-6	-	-	CASSLDRFLSPLHF	TGTGCCAGCAGCTTAGACAGGTTTTTATCACCCCTCCACTTT
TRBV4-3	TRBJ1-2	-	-	CASSQETGTYGYTF	TGCGCCAGCAGCCAAGAAACAGGGACCTATGGCTACACCTTC
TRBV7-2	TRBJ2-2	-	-	CASSIHTGELFF	TGTGCCAGCAGCATTCACACCGGGGAGCTGTTTTTT
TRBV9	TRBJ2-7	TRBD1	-	CASSPGQHYEQYF	TGTGCCAGCAGCCCGGGACAGCACTACGAGCAGTACTTC
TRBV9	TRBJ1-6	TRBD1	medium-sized	CASSEGQGTNSPLHF	TGTGCCAGCAGCGAGGGACAGGGGACGAATTCACCCCTCCACTTT